Listed here are 31 T cell receptor beta chains from one sample, sequenced in a study of early stage breast cancer tumors. TCRdb's table, derived via immunoSEQ multiplex PCR, lists solely in-frame clones and lacks some. The table lists 11,000 to 15,000 clones, approximately 84% of them singletons. Sequencing was done on a sample of normal breast tissue next to the tumor. The source is a person aged 25-39 years with breast cancer.

This clone was counted a single time. This chain links TRBV5-1 with TRBJ1-2, with 7 bases lining up with TRBD1. J lost 4 bases, V lost 8 bases, and 11 bases had no gene match. The CDR3 has 14 amino acids. Germline CDR1 reads SGHRS; CDR2 reads YFSETQ. Here the CDR3 DNA reads TGCGCCAGTCGTATGGAAGGGGACAGCTATGGCTACACCTTC. This gives the protein CASRMEGDSYGYTF.

The DNA for the CDR3 is TGCGCCAGCAGCTTATTAGCGGGTGCTAGCACAGATACGCAGTATTTT. The encoded protein is CASSLLAGASTDTQYF. The chain has TRBV5-1 and TRBJ2-3; 7 nucleotides align to TRBD2. The CDR3 is made up of 16 amino acids. The ends lost 2 bases at V and 0 bases at J; junction bases unmatched: 6. Germline CDR1 reads SGHRS; CDR2 reads YFSETQ. Combining the CDR3 with reference TRBV5-1 and TRBJ2-3 gives the whole variable domain KAGVTQTPRYLIKTRGQQVTLSCSPISGHRSVSWYQQTPGQGLQFLFEYFSETQRNKGNFPGRFSGRQFSNSRSEMNVSTLELGDSALYLCASSLLAGASTDTQYFGPGTRLTVL.

Of note for this clone: The junction shows a germline mismatch at one end, possibly a read error. The chain couples TRBV19 to TRBJ1-3; D is unresolved. In germline, CDR1 is LNHDA, CDR2 SQIVND (reference sequence). The CDR3 covers 16 residues. The CDR3 protein is CASIQSPGVSGSTIYF. CDR3 DNA sequence: TGTGCCAGTATCCAGTCTCCTGGGGTGTCTGGAAGCACCATATATTTT.

The V gene is TRBV5-1, the J gene TRBJ1-1, with a tentative D call TRBD1 (5 bases). Germline V gives CDR1 SGHRS, CDR2 YFSETQ. The CDR3 is made up of 14 amino acids. The V gene lost 9 bases and the J gene lost 2 bases, with 17 bases spanning the gap. The CDR3 protein is CATSYSGANTEAFF. The CDR3 DNA is TGCGCCACGTCGTACTCCGGGGCAAACACTGAAGCTTTCTTT.

DNA of the CDR3: TGTGCCAGCTCACCAACGGCAGCTATTATGAACACTGAAGCTTTCTTT. Translation: CASSPTAAIMNTEAFF. J is TRBJ1-1 and V is TRBV18; no clear D gene. Deletions cut 2 bases from V and 0 bases from J, with 13 bases between. This CDR3 has 16 amino acids. The germline V gene has CDR1 KGHSH and CDR2 LQKENI.

The V gene is TRBV6-6, the J gene TRBJ2-7; TRBD1 aligns across 9 bases. There are 13 residues in the CDR3. Trimming took 6 bases from V and 5 from J; bases not matched to a gene: 5. Germline V CDR1 and CDR2: MNHNY, SVGAGI (reference sequence). CDR3 sequence: CASSRDRDDEQYF. CDR3 coding DNA: TGTGCCAGCAGCCGGGACAGGGACGACGAGCAGTACTTC.

This clone showed up just a few times. The chain recombines TRBV6-4 with TRBJ2-2, with 8 bases aligning to TRBD1. Germline V CDR1 and CDR2: MRHNA, SNTAGT. V gave up 6 bases and J gave up 1 base; unmatched junction bases: 4. CDR3 size: 15 residues. DNA of the CDR3: TGTGCCAGCAGCCCCGGGACAGGGAACACCGGGGAGCTGTTTTTT. It yields the protein CASSPGTGNTGELFF.

This clone showed up just a few times. The rearrangement joins TRBV7-2 to TRBJ2-1; 10 nucleotides line up with TRBD2. Trimming took 2 bases from V and 7 from J; bases not matched to a gene: 5. Germline V gives CDR1 SGHTA, CDR2 FQGNSA. The CDR3 consists of 15 residues. Here the CDR3 reads CASSLQSSGGNEQFF. The CDR3 DNA reads TGTGCCAGCAGCTTACAGTCTAGCGGGGGAAATGAGCAGTTCTTC.

This chain uses TRBV19 with TRBJ1-2; D remains unclear. Trimming took off 1 base at V and 2 bases at J, with 8 bases between the two ends. The CDR3 totals 14 residues. From germline, CDR1 is LNHDA and CDR2 SQIVND (reference sequence). The CDR3 DNA follows: TGTGCCAGTAGTATAGGGGCGGGCAACTATGGCTACACCTTC. This codes for CASSIGAGNYGYTF.

This clone turned up a few times. The chain joins TRBV19 to TRBJ2-1; a weak D match, TRBD2 (6 bases). The germline gives CDR1 LNHDA, CDR2 SQIVND (reference sequence). The CDR3 length is 15 residues. V gave up 3 bases and J gave up 4 bases, with 13 bases separating them. CDR3 residues: CASSIMGEVYNEQFF. The CDR3 region has the DNA TGTGCCAGTAGTATCATGGGGGAGGTTTACAATGAGCAGTTCTTC. Filled out from reference TRBV19 and TRBJ2-1, the complete variable domain reads DGGITQSPKYLFRKEGQNVTLSCEQNLNHDAMYWYRQDPGQGLRLIYYSQIVNDFQKGDIAEGYSVSREKKESFPLTVTSAQKNPTAFYLCASSIMGEVYNEQFFGPGTRLTVL.

The chain joins TRBV10-1 to TRBJ2-3; 9 bases line up with TRBD1. The CDR3 loop spans 15 amino acids. With V trimmed by 5 bases and J by 3 bases, 6 bases remained unmatched. The germline V gene has CDR1 WNHNN and CDR2 SYGVQD (reference sequence). DNA for the CDR3: TGCGCCAGCAGTCCGGGACAGGGCCTAACAGATACGCAGTATTTT. This sequence encodes CASSPGQGLTDTQYF.

The V gene is TRBV7-9, the J gene TRBJ2-3; 7 bases line up with TRBD2. J was trimmed by 11 bases and V by 5 bases; bases with no gene match: 7. This CDR3 is 12 amino acids long. Germline V gene lookup returns CDR1 SEHNR and CDR2 FQNEAQ (reference sequence). The CDR3 is CASSAGGTRQYF. The DNA of the CDR3 is TGTGCCAGCAGCGCCGGGGGGACCCGGCAGTATTTT.

The chain has TRBV5-1 and TRBJ1-5, with 10 bases fitting TRBD1. Germline CDR1 is SGHRS and CDR2 is YFSETQ. The J segment lost 0 bases and the V segment lost 4 bases, leaving 4 bases of the junction unmatched. The CDR3 runs to 16 residues. The CDR3 nucleotides read TGCGCCAGCAGCCCGGGGACAGGGGATAGCAATCAGCCCCAGCATTTT. The encoded protein is CASSPGTGDSNQPQHF.

The V and J genes are TRBV11-3 and TRBJ2-2; 13 bases fit TRBD2. The CDR3 totals 18 residues. Looked up from germline, CDR1 is SGHNT and CDR2 is YENEEA. The V segment lost 2 bases and the J segment 5 bases; nucleotides outside the gene matches: 8. In DNA, the CDR3 is TGTGCCAGCAGCTTATTCGGTGGGGGACTAGCGGGGACCGGGGAGCTGTTTTTT. Translating it yields CASSLFGGGLAGTGELFF.

The V and J genes are TRBV7-2 and TRBJ2-7, with D uncertain. Germline V gene lookup returns CDR1 SGHTA and CDR2 FQGNSA. The CDR3 covers 15 residues. V lost 1 base and J lost 0, with 10 bases in between. CDR3 coding DNA: TGTGCCAGCAGCTTAGAGGCTACGCACTCCTACGAGCAGTACTTC. This translates into CASSLEATHSYEQYF.

The chain couples TRBV6-5 to TRBJ2-7; TRBD1 agrees at 7 bases. This CDR3 has 15 residues. The trim removed 7 bases at V and 3 bases at J, leaving 12 bases unmatched. Germline V gives CDR1 MNHEY, CDR2 SVGAGI. The CDR3 loop is CASTEHGTDDYEQYF. DNA for the CDR3: TGTGCCAGCACCGAACACGGGACAGATGACTACGAGCAGTACTTC.

The chain is built from TRBV6-5 and TRBJ1-5; D is unresolved. Germline V CDR1 and CDR2: MNHEY, SVGAGI. V shed 7 bases and J shed 4 bases, with 17 bases lying between them. The CDR3 sequence is 15 residues long. The CDR3 spells CASIKRVAPNQPQHF. DNA for the CDR3: TGTGCCAGCATTAAACGGGTCGCTCCGAATCAGCCCCAGCATTTT.

This CDR3 is CASSLGPGQGMAEAFF. The CDR3 bases are TGTGCCAGCAGTTTAGGGCCGGGACAGGGGATGGCTGAAGCTTTCTTT. The chain is built from TRBV28 and TRBJ1-1, with TRBD1 identical over 10 bases. This CDR3 spans 16 amino acids. The trim removed 2 bases at V and 6 bases at J, leaving 9 bases unmatched. Per the germline V gene, CDR1 is MDHEN and CDR2 is SYDVKM.

The chain links TRBV6-1 to TRBJ2-2; 10 bases match TRBD2. Germline CDR1 is MNHNS and CDR2 is SASEGT. Germline trimming cut 3 bases from V and 2 bases from J; bases unmatched to any gene: 3. CDR3 size: 16 residues. This chain's CDR3 is CASSDLAGENTGELFF. The CDR3 DNA sequence: TGTGCCAGCAGTGACCTAGCGGGGGAAAACACCGGGGAGCTGTTTTTT.

J is TRBJ2-7 and V is TRBV5-1, with 11 bases that match TRBD1. The CDR3 sequence is 15 residues long. The germline gives CDR1 SGHRS, CDR2 YFSETQ. V shed 3 bases, J shed 2 bases, and the junction held 4 bases outside the gene matches. The CDR3 loop is CASSSGGQGAYEQYF. DNA for the CDR3: TGCGCCAGCAGCTCGGGGGGACAGGGGGCCTACGAGCAGTACTTC.

This chain uses TRBV27 with TRBJ1-2, with unresolved D. The V gene's germline CDR1 is MNHEY and CDR2 SMNVEV (reference sequence). The CDR3 is 14 residues long. The V gene lost 4 bases and the J gene lost 1 base, with 10 bases spanning the gap. The CDR3 sequence is CASSSTHFNYGYTF. DNA for the CDR3: TGTGCCAGCAGTTCCACTCACTTTAACTATGGCTACACCTTC.

The V call is TRBV9, the J call TRBJ2-7, with TRBD1 matching over 7 bases. The CDR3 is 15 amino acids. The V and J ends lost 0 bases and 9 bases, in that order; junction bases with no gene match: 12. The germline V gene has CDR1 SGDLS and CDR2 YYNGEE. The DNA for the CDR3 is TGTGCCAGCAGCGTAGGAAGGGGGCCCCTGTTGCGGCAGTACTTC. Protein: CASSVGRGPLLRQYF.

The chain uses TRBV6-1 and TRBJ2-5; D might be TRBD2 (6 bases). V lost 1 base, J lost 5 bases, and 11 bases lay in between. The CDR3 runs 14 residues. Looked up from germline, CDR1 is MNHNS and CDR2 is SASEGT. The CDR3 DNA reads TGTGCCAGCAGTGAAGGGGGGGAGTGGGAGACCCAGTACTTC. Translated: CASSEGGEWETQYF.

The chain joins TRBV5-1 to TRBJ2-1; perhaps TRBD2 as D (6 bases). V shed 0 bases and J shed 13 bases, with 20 bases lying between them. The CDR3 runs to 15 residues. Germline V gene data show CDR1 as SGHRS and CDR2 as YFSETQ. Here the CDR3 DNA reads TGCGCCAGCAGCTTGGAGGTGGGCGGGGCCTACAATCAGTTCTTC. This codes for CASSLEVGGAYNQFF.

V and J are TRBV5-6 and TRBJ2-5, with 7 nucleotides matching TRBD2. This CDR3 has 15 amino acids. Germline trimming cut 1 base from V and 5 bases from J; bases unmatched to any gene: 8. In germline, CDR1 is SGHDT, CDR2 YYEEEE. The CDR3 sequence is CASSLQAGASETQYF. The CDR3 DNA reads TGTGCCAGCAGCTTGCAGGCGGGAGCTAGTGAGACCCAGTACTTC.

The chain uses TRBV4-3 and TRBJ2-7; D remains ambiguous. The germline gives CDR1 LGHNA, CDR2 YSLEER. The CDR3 is 14 amino acids. With 0 bases removed from V and 4 bases from J, the gap between germline ends came to 10 bases. The chain's CDR3 is CASSQDWNSYEQYF. CDR3 DNA: TGCGCCAGCAGCCAAGATTGGAACTCTTACGAGCAGTACTTC.

The genes are TRBV2 and TRBJ2-7; 10 bases map to TRBD2. V shed 6 bases and J 4 bases; nucleotides not matched to a gene: 9. CDR3 size: 15 residues. Germline lookup yields CDR1 SNHLY and CDR2 FYNNEI. In nucleotides, the CDR3 is TGTGCCAGCAGCTGGGCACTAGCGGGACCTTACGAGCAGTACTTC. Encoded protein: CASSWALAGPYEQYF.

The V call is TRBV10-3, the J call TRBJ1-1, with unresolved D. This CDR3 has 13 residues. V was pared by 3 bases and J by 1 base, with 6 bases between. Germline CDR1 ENHRY, CDR2 SYGVKD. CDR3 DNA sequence: TGTGCCATCAGTGAACGCGGGAACACTGAAGCTTTCTTT. Translated, it gives CAISERGNTEAFF.

This chain joins TRBV5-1 and TRBJ2-7; D gene unclear. The CDR3 consists of 11 residues. Trimming pared 4 bases from V and 3 bases from J, leaving 5 bases between. Germline V gene data show CDR1 as SGHRS and CDR2 as YFSETQ. The CDR3 DNA is TGCGCCAGCAGCCAAAACTACGAGCAGTACTTC. Amino acid sequence: CASSQNYEQYF. The variable domain in full, completed from reference TRBV5-1 and TRBJ2-7, reads KAGVTQTPRYLIKTRGQQVTLSCSPISGHRSVSWYQQTPGQGLQFLFEYFSETQRNKGNFPGRFSGRQFSNSRSEMNVSTLELGDSALYLCASSQNYEQYFGPGTRLTVT.

The chain employs TRBV4-1 and TRBJ1-2; no clear D. The CDR3 is made up of 16 amino acids. The V and J ends lost 1 base and 4 bases respectively, with 16 bases between them. Germline loops: CDR1 MGHRA, CDR2 YSYEKL. For the CDR3, the DNA is TGCGCCAGCAGCCAAGCCAGGCCTCAGGTGGTCTATGGCTACACCTTC. Its translation is CASSQARPQVVYGYTF.

The chain uses TRBV4-2 and TRBJ2-5, with D hard to call. The CDR3 is made up of 14 amino acids. Germline loops: CDR1 LGHNA, CDR2 YNFKEQ. V was cut by 1 base and J by 5 bases, with 11 bases left in between. The CDR3 coding sequence is TGTGCCAGCAGCCAAGGACAAGCCCGGGAGACCCAGTACTTC. It yields the protein CASSQGQARETQYF.